Below are 21 T cell receptor beta chains sequenced from a single sample in a study of shared clonotypes between healthy human individuals. The table came from immunoSEQ multiplex PCR; TCRdb's copy has only in-frame clones and leaves some out. Of fewer than 600,000 clones in the sample, over 60% were seen once. Sequencing was carried out using PBMCs. These receptors originate from a woman aged 40 to 49 in good health. Some clones in this sample may be carry-over from other donors' samples.

J is TRBJ2-7 and V is TRBV27; 7 positions match TRBD1. The CDR3 runs to 15 residues. V lost 6 bases and J lost 0; bases outside the gene matches: 8. Germline lookup yields CDR1 MNHEY and CDR2 SMNVEV (reference sequence). The CDR3 loop reads CASSLTGTHSYEQYF. CDR3 nucleotide sequence: TGTGCCAGCAGCCTGACAGGGACCCACTCCTACGAGCAGTACTTC.

Notes on this clone: A much larger clone lies a single base off, so this may be a read error. This CDR3 reads CAWDDGVGSYGYTF. In DNA, the CDR3 is TGTGCCTGGGACGACGGCGTCGGGTCCTATGGCTACACCTTC. This chain uses TRBV30 with TRBJ1-2; D unclear. CDR3 length equals 14 residues. In germline, CDR1 is GTSNPN, CDR2 SVGIG (reference sequence). The germline V and J ends were trimmed by 5 bases and 4 bases, with 17 bases remaining between them. Based on the CDR3 plus reference TRBV30 and TRBJ1-2, the full variable domain is SQTIHQWPATLVQPVGSPLSLECTVEGTSNPNLYWYRQAAGRGLQLLFYSVGIGQISSEVPQNLSASRPQDRQFILSSKKLLLSDSGFYLCAWDDGVGSYGYTFGSGTRLTVV.

The J gene is TRBJ2-5, the V gene TRBV11-2, with 10 bases fitting TRBD1. The CDR3 runs to 15 residues. CDR1 is SGHAT and CDR2 is FQNNGV in the germline V gene. V shed 3 bases and J 4 bases; nucleotides not matched to a gene: 5. The CDR3 loop is CASSFGTGEGETQYF. CDR3 nucleotide sequence: TGTGCCAGCAGCTTCGGGACAGGGGAAGGAGAGACCCAGTACTTC.

The V call is TRBV10-3, the J call TRBJ2-3; D uncertain. The V gene's germline CDR1 is ENHRY and CDR2 SYGVKD. This CDR3 has 13 amino acids. V lost 5 bases to trimming and J lost 4 bases, with 10 bases between them. The CDR3 region is CAISKDLSDTQYF. The CDR3 DNA is TGTGCCATCAGTAAGGACCTTTCAGATACGCAGTATTTT.

The V and J genes are TRBV30 and TRBJ1-2; D is unclear. The CDR3 contains 16 residues. The germline V gene has CDR1 GTSNPN and CDR2 SVGIG (reference sequence). Trimming shortened V by 4 bases and J by 0 bases, and 18 bases separated the two germline ends. The CDR3 DNA sequence: TGTGCCTGGATGAGTGGTCTTACACGATCTAACTATGGCTACACCTTC. Translated, it gives CAWMSGLTRSNYGYTF.

This clone was seen many times. The sample carries other DNA sequences with the same CDR3. The gene calls are TRBV13 and TRBJ2-1; no firm D call. From germline, CDR1 is PRHDT and CDR2 FYEKMQ (reference sequence). The CDR3 runs to 13 residues. V was shortened by 7 bases and J by 1 base, with 8 bases between the two germline ends. Here the CDR3 reads CASKVGSYNEQFF. The CDR3 coding sequence is TGTGCCAGCAAGGTGGGGTCCTACAATGAGCAGTTCTTC.

This chain uses TRBV7-2 with TRBJ2-5, with 7 bases that match TRBD2. V shed 4 bases and J 5 bases; nucleotides not matched to a gene: 10. Germline CDR1 is SGHTA and CDR2 is FQGNSA. CDR3 size: 15 residues. In DNA, the CDR3 is TGTGCCAGCAGCTCGATTAGCGGGCCTTCCGAGACCCAGTACTTC. This sequence encodes CASSSISGPSETQYF.

As regards this clone: Given a far larger clone just one base away, this is likely a sequencing read error. This sequence joins TRBV2 and TRBJ2-5; D remains ambiguous. Germline V lookup: CDR1 SNHLY, CDR2 FYNNEI. CDR3 length: 14 amino acids. CDR3 sequence: CASMGPPRAETRYF. The CDR3, as DNA: TGTGCCAGCATGGGCCCCCCCCGCGCGGAGACCCGGTACTTC.

The chain combines TRBV5-4 with TRBJ2-1; D not resolved. This CDR3 comprises 13 residues. Trimming took 0 bases from V and 13 from J, leaving 14 bases between them. Per the germline V gene, CDR1 is SGHNT and CDR2 is YYREEE (reference sequence). The CDR3 coding sequence is TGTGCCAGCAGCTTGGTTCTCGACAAGGAACAGTTCTTC. Translating gives CASSLVLDKEQFF. The full variable domain, completed using reference TRBV5-4 and TRBJ2-1, is ETGVTQSPTHLIKTRGQQVTLRCSSQSGHNTVSWYQQALGQGPQFIFQYYREEENGRGNFPPRFSGLQFPNYSSELNVNALELDDSALYLCASSLVLDKEQFFGPGTRLTVL.

This chain connects TRBV2 to TRBJ2-1; D possibly corresponds to TRBD1 (6 bases). With 6 bases removed from V and 9 bases from J, the gap between germline ends came to 18 bases. In germline, CDR1 is SNHLY, CDR2 FYNNEI. The CDR3 contains 14 residues. The CDR3 loop reads CASRATGFRIEQFF. The DNA for the CDR3 is TGTGCCAGCAGAGCTACAGGGTTCAGGATTGAGCAGTTCTTC.

The chain recombines TRBV14 with TRBJ2-7; no clear D. In germline, CDR1 is SGHDN, CDR2 FVKESK. The CDR3 runs to 15 residues. The V and J ends lost 0 bases and 6 bases respectively, with 15 bases between them. The CDR3 nucleotides read TGTGCCAGCAGCCAAGATCGTAGAACCCTCGGCGAGCAGTACTTC. Protein sequence: CASSQDRRTLGEQYF.

The gene calls are TRBV6-5 and TRBJ2-7; TRBD2 aligns across 10 bases. The CDR3 has 15 amino acids. CDR1 is MNHEY and CDR2 is SVGAGI in the germline V gene. Losses at the gene ends were 3 bases for V and 7 bases for J; bases not matched to a gene: 9. The CDR3 DNA is TGTGCCAGCAGTTATGAGCTAGCGGGAGCTGGTGAGCAGTACTTC. This sequence encodes CASSYELAGAGEQYF.

V usage is TRBV7-9 and J usage is TRBJ2-7; 9 bases align to TRBD2. The CDR3 spans 15 residues. Trimming took 5 bases from V and 0 from J; bases not matched to a gene: 5. CDR1 is SEHNR, CDR2 FQNEAQ, per germline (reference sequence). The CDR3 region has the DNA TGTGCCAGCAGCCGACTAGCGGATAACTCCTACGAGCAGTACTTC. Translated, it gives CASSRLADNSYEQYF. The full variable domain, with the rest looked up from reference TRBV7-9 and TRBJ2-7, is DTGVSQNPRHKITKRGQNVTFRCDPISEHNRLYWYRQTLGQGPEFLTYFQNEAQLEKSRLLSDRFSAERPKGSFSTLEIQRTEQGDSAMYLCASSRLADNSYEQYFGPGTRLTVT.

The chain joins TRBV28 to TRBJ2-2; no reliable D call. Germline assignment: CDR1 MDHEN and CDR2 SYDVKM. With 5 bases removed from V and 6 bases from J, the gap between germline ends came to 4 bases. The CDR3 covers 11 residues. CDR3 DNA: TGTGCCAGCAGTCCCCCCGGGGAGCTGTTTTTT. It specifies CASSPPGELFF. Variable domain in full (rest from reference TRBV28 and TRBJ2-2): DVKVTQSSRYLVKRTGEKVFLECVQDMDHENMFWYRQDPGLGLRLIYFSYDVKMKEKGDIPEGYSVSREKKERFSLILESASTNQTSMYLCASSPPGELFFGEGSRLTVL.

The rearrangement joins TRBV28 to TRBJ2-1, with 8 bases identical to TRBD1. The CDR3 sequence is 15 residues long. The V gene's germline CDR1 is MDHEN and CDR2 SYDVKM. Unmatched junction bases numbered 7, after V lost 5 bases and J lost 4 bases. In DNA, the CDR3 is TGTGCCAGCAGTCAGCCGGGACAGGTGTACAATGAGCAGTTCTTC. It translates to CASSQPGQVYNEQFF.

V is TRBV7-8 and J is TRBJ2-7; 7 bases align to TRBD2. The ends lost 8 bases at V and 3 bases at J; junction bases unmatched: 10. CDR3 length: 14 residues. The germline gives CDR1 SGHVS, CDR2 FQNEAQ. The CDR3 coding sequence is TGTGCCAGCTCTCCCGGGAGGTTTCGCTACGAGCAGTACTTC. Amino acid sequence: CASSPGRFRYEQYF.

The chain combines TRBV28 with TRBJ1-2, with TRBD1 matching over 7 bases. CDR3 length equals 14 residues. V trimming: 3 bases; J trimming: 4 bases; junction bases outside the gene matches: 5. From germline, CDR1 is MDHEN and CDR2 SYDVKM. CDR3 nucleotide sequence: TGTGCCAGCAGTTTGTCGGGACAGTTCTATGGCTACACCTTC. Translation gives CASSLSGQFYGYTF.

The genes are TRBV5-1 and TRBJ2-1, with D possibly matching TRBD2 (6 bases). Germline V gene data show CDR1 as SGHRS and CDR2 as YFSETQ. V was shortened by 4 bases and J by 5 bases, with 16 bases between the two germline ends. This CDR3 comprises 15 residues. The CDR3 sequence: CASSPVAGLDNEQFF. CDR3 DNA: TGCGCCAGCAGCCCGGTTGCGGGATTGGACAATGAGCAGTTCTTC.

V gene TRBV28 combines with J gene TRBJ1-1, with D uncertain. Germline V lookup: CDR1 MDHEN, CDR2 SYDVKM. V shed 5 bases and J shed 1 base, with 11 bases lying between them. The CDR3 runs to 14 residues. CDR3 protein: CASSPASGNTEAFF. Here the CDR3 DNA reads TGTGCCAGCAGTCCTGCCTCGGGGAACACTGAAGCTTTCTTT.

This chain uses TRBV7-3 with TRBJ1-1; 10 nucleotides match TRBD1. Germline V gene lookup returns CDR1 SGHTA and CDR2 FQGTGA. V shed 1 base and J 10 bases; nucleotides not matched to a gene: 6. The CDR3 loop spans 14 amino acids. The CDR3 loop is CASSLSSGTGVAFF. The CDR3 DNA follows: TGTGCCAGCAGCTTAAGCTCCGGGACAGGGGTAGCTTTCTTT.

This chain links TRBV11-2 with TRBJ2-7; 7 nucleotides align to TRBD1. The CDR3 runs to 15 residues. Germline values: CDR1 SGHAT, CDR2 FQNNGV. V dropped 6 bases and J dropped 6; count of bases not matched to a gene: 14. In nucleotides, the CDR3 is TGTGCCAGCAGGATCCTGACAGGGAGAGGGTCCGAGCAGTACTTC. This sequence encodes CASRILTGRGSEQYF.